This T cell receptor (beta chain) was sequenced for a study of shared T cell receptors in the human thymus. This clone was detected once. Profiled with immunoSEQ multiplex PCR; TCRdb holds only in-frame clones, not every one. The sample holds a few hundred thousand clones; approximately 95% are singletons and the top ten take about 0.02%. The receptor was derived from a human donor. The specimen sequenced was thymocytes.

The CDR3 coding sequence is TGCGCCAGCAGCTTGGGGCAGGGGGATTGGAACACTGAAGCTTTCTTT. The encoded protein is CASSLGQGDWNTEAFF. V gene TRBV5-1 combines with J gene TRBJ1-1; TRBD1 aligns across 7 bases. CDR3 length: 16 residues. The V gene's germline CDR1 is SGHRS and CDR2 YFSETQ. Germline trimming cut 0 bases from V and 1 base from J; bases unmatched to any gene: 6.